This T cell receptor beta chain is drawn from a study of coeliac disease. Study as a whole: Without high-resolution HLA typing, biased TRBV7-2 usage was examined as a proof of principle. Study-wide results and limits: Most TRB amino acid sequences occurred in only one sample.

Data came from immunoSEQ multiplex PCR; TCRdb stores just in-frame clones and leaves some out. The profile covers roughly 4,500 clones, with 60% appearing a single time and approximately 15% taken by the ten largest. This clone has only a few counts. Its antigen remains unidentified. V shed 3 bases and J 6 bases; nucleotides not matched to a gene: 9. Germline V CDR1 and CDR2: MGHRA, YSYEKL. The CDR3 is 17 residues long. This TCR was sampled from a human donor with active celiac disease. Sequencing input: intraepithelial lymphocytes from the gut. The chain combines TRBV4-1 with TRBJ2-1, with TRBD1 identical over 12 bases. The CDR3 sequence is CASSHSLGQGASNEQFF. The CDR3 DNA follows: TGCGCCAGCAGCCACTCCCTGGGACAGGGGGCAAGCAATGAGCAGTTCTTC.